The 26 T cell receptor beta chains listed next were all sequenced from one sample in a study of shared clonotypes between healthy human individuals. TCRdb keeps only in-frame clones here, not all; method: immunoSEQ multiplex PCR. The profile shows some 690,000 clones, around 91% of them singletons. The sequenced sample consisted of memory CD8+ T cells from PBMCs. The sample's subset: CD45RO+ cells pooled with CCR7-negative TemRA cells. The receptors were sampled from a man aged 18 to 30 in good health. Some clones in this sample may be carry-over from other donors' samples.

The table lists this clone with a few counts. The sample carries other DNA sequences with the same CDR3. J is TRBJ1-1 and V is TRBV4-1; TRBD1 might be the D (5 bases). The length of the CDR3 is 14 residues. V shed 3 bases and J shed 1 base, with 9 bases lying between them. CDR1 and CDR2 from the germline V gene are MGHRA and YSYEKL. The chain's CDR3 is CASSQKTENTEAFF. The CDR3 DNA is TGCGCCAGCAGCCAGAAGACAGAGAACACTGAAGCTTTCTTT.

This chain joins TRBV6-5 and TRBJ1-4; 7 bases map to TRBD1. The CDR3 is made up of 15 amino acids. Germline V gene sequence: CDR1 MNHEY, CDR2 SVGAGI. J was trimmed by 16 bases and V by 6 bases; bases with no gene match: 20. CDR3 residues: CASRGGTALMKGKFF. CDR3 coding DNA: TGTGCCAGCAGAGGGGGGACAGCTTTAATGAAGGGGAAGTTTTTT.

This sequence joins TRBV7-9 and TRBJ2-1; 7 bases line up with TRBD1. The V gene end was trimmed by 1 base and the J gene end by 7 bases; junction bases not matched to a gene: 4. The CDR3 contains 14 residues. The germline V gene encodes CDR1 SEHNR and CDR2 FQNEAQ (reference sequence). The CDR3 protein is CASSLVTGKNEQFF. In nucleotides, the CDR3 is TGTGCCAGCAGCTTAGTGACAGGGAAAAATGAGCAGTTCTTC.

This chain connects TRBV30 to TRBJ1-2; tentative D call: TRBD1 (6 bases). V lost 6 bases to trimming and J lost 8 bases, with 19 bases between them. The CDR3 totals 13 residues. The germline V gene has CDR1 GTSNPN and CDR2 SVGIG (reference sequence). CDR3 sequence: CACPDSLSKGYTF. As DNA, the CDR3 is TGTGCCTGCCCGGACAGTCTCTCGAAAGGCTACACCTTC.

This clone was recorded only once. The V call is TRBV7-2, the J call TRBJ1-5; TRBD1 is a possible D gene (5 bases). The germline gives CDR1 SGHTA, CDR2 FQGNSA. V lost 4 bases to trimming and J lost 4 bases, with 11 bases between them. The CDR3 totals 14 residues. CDR3 region: CASSSGYTNQPQHF. The CDR3 nucleotides are TGTGCCAGCAGCTCAGGGTACACAAATCAGCCCCAGCATTTT.

V is TRBV4-1 and J is TRBJ2-2; D gene ambiguous. Trimming removed 6 bases at V and 7 bases at J, with 18 bases between. This CDR3 region has 15 residues. Germline assignment: CDR1 MGHRA and CDR2 YSYEKL. In DNA form, the CDR3 reads TGCGCCAGCAGTTTCCGTGAGGTCGGCGGCGGGGAGCTGTTTTTT. It is translated as CASSFREVGGGELFF.

J is TRBJ2-1 and V is TRBV6-5; D is ambiguous. Trimming removed 2 bases from V and 8 bases from J, with 10 bases in between. From germline, CDR1 is MNHEY and CDR2 SVGAGI. CDR3 length: 13 amino acids. As DNA, the CDR3 is TGTGCCAGCAGTTACATGGGTTCAGATGAGCAGTTCTTC. It specifies CASSYMGSDEQFF.

The chain links TRBV7-6 to TRBJ1-1; unclear D gene. CDR3 length: 13 residues. Germline lookup yields CDR1 SGHVS and CDR2 FNYEAQ. Trimming cost V 4 bases and J 5 bases, with 11 bases left between them. The CDR3 region is CASSSAVATEAFF. Here the CDR3 DNA reads TGTGCCAGCAGCTCCGCGGTCGCGACTGAAGCTTTCTTT.

The rearrangement uses TRBV7-9 and TRBJ2-1; D might be TRBD1 (5 bases). V was pared by 4 bases and J by 4 bases, with 11 bases between. CDR1 and CDR2 (germline): SEHNR, FQNEAQ (reference sequence). The CDR3 length is 14 residues. This CDR3 is CASSSRQRYNEQFF. The DNA of the CDR3 is TGTGCCAGCAGCTCCCGACAGCGTTACAATGAGCAGTTCTTC.

The rearrangement links TRBV5-6 to TRBJ2-7, with TRBD2 as a possible D gene (6 bases). Trimming took off 2 bases at V and 5 bases at J, with 14 bases between the two ends. This CDR3 has 14 residues. CDR1 is SGHDT, CDR2 YYEEEE, per germline. The CDR3 nucleotides read TGTGCCAGCAGCTTTAGCTCAGGGACTCACGAGCAGTACTTC. This gives the protein CASSFSSGTHEQYF.

The chain employs TRBV9 and TRBJ2-5; D may be TRBD2 (6 bases). The ends were cut back, 4 bases at V and 9 bases at J, with 19 bases in the middle. This CDR3 is 14 amino acids long. In germline, CDR1 is SGDLS, CDR2 YYNGEE. The CDR3, as DNA: TGTGCCAGCAGCAACCCTGGACGGCCGGGGGCCCAGTACTTC. Protein sequence: CASSNPGRPGAQYF.

The chain joins TRBV5-1 to TRBJ2-1, with 8 bases identical to TRBD1. The CDR3 is 16 amino acids. J gave up 2 bases and V 5 bases, and 9 bases lay outside the gene matches. Per the germline V gene, CDR1 is SGHRS and CDR2 is YFSETQ. CDR3 DNA: TGCGCCAGCAGTATCGGTGGACAGGGACCCTACAATGAGCAGTTCTTC. Encoded protein: CASSIGGQGPYNEQFF.

The chain couples TRBV28 to TRBJ1-5, with D tentatively TRBD1 (6 bases). Germline lookup yields CDR1 MDHEN and CDR2 SYDVKM. This CDR3 spans 15 amino acids. V dropped 7 bases and J dropped 2 bases, with 15 bases sitting between them. The CDR3 loop is CASTNHHRGNQPQHF. In DNA form, the CDR3 reads TGTGCCAGCACCAACCATCACAGGGGCAATCAGCCCCAGCATTTT.

This chain uses TRBV5-5 with TRBJ2-7, with no clear D. Germline lookup yields CDR1 SGHKS and CDR2 YYEKEE (reference sequence). Trimming removed 2 bases from V and 0 bases from J, with 18 bases in between. The CDR3 totals 17 residues. The CDR3 spells CASSFSIWVENSYEQYF. In DNA, the CDR3 is TGTGCCAGCAGCTTCTCGATTTGGGTTGAGAACTCCTACGAGCAGTACTTC.

V gene TRBV11-2 combines with J gene TRBJ1-1, with D perhaps matching TRBD1 (5 bases). The germline V gene has CDR1 SGHAT and CDR2 FQNNGV. CDR3 length equals 19 residues. Deletions cut 2 bases from V and 1 base from J, with 23 bases between. The CDR3 loop reads CASSLPTLWVGTENTEAFF. In nucleotides, the CDR3 is TGTGCCAGCAGCTTACCCACTTTGTGGGTCGGGACTGAGAACACTGAAGCTTTCTTT.

This clone was counted once. The chain has TRBV6-6 and TRBJ2-1; D gene uncertain. V lost 0 bases and J 0 bases, leaving 9 bases between the germline ends. This CDR3 contains 16 residues. From germline, CDR1 is MNHNY and CDR2 SVGAGI (reference sequence). DNA of the CDR3: TGTGCCAGCAGTTACTCGACGGTGAGCTCCTACAATGAGCAGTTCTTC. Its translation: CASSYSTVSSYNEQFF.

This clone was observed a handful of times. The chain has TRBV9 and TRBJ1-5; D remains unclear. V was pared by 3 bases and J by 7 bases, with 14 bases between. Germline values: CDR1 SGDLS, CDR2 YYNGEE. This CDR3 is 14 amino acids long. The CDR3 nucleotides read TGTGCCAGCAGCGCGGGCAGGTTGGGGCAGCCCCAGCATTTT. This codes for CASSAGRLGQPQHF.

The V and J genes are TRBV11-2 and TRBJ2-3; D gene unclear. V was clipped by 6 bases and J by 0 bases, with 10 bases between them. CDR1 and CDR2 (germline): SGHAT, FQNNGV. The CDR3 contains 14 residues. The CDR3 spells CASSFRTSTDTQYF. The CDR3 DNA reads TGTGCCAGCAGTTTCAGGACCAGCACAGATACGCAGTATTTT.

The gene calls are TRBV28 and TRBJ2-1; 8 bases fit TRBD2. The J segment lost 2 bases and the V segment lost 7 bases, leaving 10 bases of the junction unmatched. The germline CDR1 and CDR2 sequences are MDHEN and SYDVKM. The CDR3 contains 16 residues. The chain's CDR3 is CASTKKAGAAYNEQFF. In nucleotides, the CDR3 is TGTGCCAGCACGAAGAAAGCGGGAGCGGCCTACAATGAGCAGTTCTTC.

This chain links TRBV5-1 with TRBJ2-7; D remains unclear. The CDR3 is 14 amino acids. The V end was cut by 4 bases, the J end by 4 bases, with 15 bases between. CDR1 is SGHRS, CDR2 YFSETQ, per germline. The CDR3 loop is CASSLDRAMYEQYF. The CDR3 region has the DNA TGCGCCAGCAGCCTGGATAGAGCGATGTACGAGCAGTACTTC.

This sequence joins TRBV9 and TRBJ1-4; D unclear. The germline CDR1 and CDR2 sequences are SGDLS and YYNGEE. Trimming pared 0 bases from V and 5 bases from J, leaving 14 bases between. This CDR3 contains 16 residues. The CDR3 DNA follows: TGTGCCAGCAGCGTAGGTCGATCGGCGACAAATGAAAAACTGTTTTTT. Translation: CASSVGRSATNEKLFF.

The V and J genes are TRBV7-9 and TRBJ2-5, with TRBD2 matching over 11 bases. This CDR3 contains 14 residues. With V trimmed by 7 bases and J by 4 bases, 5 bases remained unmatched. Germline V gene sequence: CDR1 SEHNR, CDR2 FQNEAQ (reference sequence). DNA for the CDR3: TGTGCCAGCACAATAGCGGGAGGGCGAGAGACCCAGTACTTC. Translation: CASTIAGGRETQYF.

V and J are TRBV7-9 and TRBJ2-1; weak D call: TRBD1 (6 bases). The CDR3 extends over 12 amino acids. The V gene lost 8 bases and the J gene lost 4 bases, with 9 bases spanning the gap. Germline CDR1 reads SEHNR; CDR2 reads FQNEAQ (reference sequence). The CDR3 is CASLTGYNEQFF. Written as DNA, the CDR3 is TGTGCCAGCCTAACAGGGTACAATGAGCAGTTCTTC.

As for this clone: A far larger clone is a single base away, which makes a read error likely. The CDR3 region has the DNA TGTGCCAGCAGCCAAGAGCCAGAAAATGAGCAGTTCTTC. This gives the protein CASSQEPENEQFF. This chain joins TRBV5-4 and TRBJ2-1; D not resolved. The CDR3 sequence is 13 residues long. The V gene's germline CDR1 is SGHNT and CDR2 YYREEE (reference sequence). V was cut by 4 bases and J by 7 bases, with 12 bases left in between.

This clone came up once. The genes are TRBV7-6 and TRBJ2-5; 7 positions agree with TRBD1. Germline values: CDR1 SGHVS, CDR2 FNYEAQ. V dropped 2 bases and J dropped 2; count of bases not matched to a gene: 11. This CDR3 has 17 amino acids. The CDR3 nucleotides read TGTGCCAGCAGCTTACCTGTGGGACAGAATGTGCAAGAGACCCAGTACTTC. As protein: CASSLPVGQNVQETQYF.

The V gene is TRBV5-6, the J gene TRBJ1-2; D possibly corresponds to TRBD1 (6 bases). Trimming stripped 6 bases from V and 4 bases from J, with 25 bases between. Germline CDR1 reads SGHDT; CDR2 reads YYEEEE. This CDR3 comprises 17 residues. CDR3 DNA: TGTGCCAGCACCGGCCTTATGGAAGGGGGTTACTTCTATGGCTACACCTTC. It translates to CASTGLMEGGYFYGYTF.